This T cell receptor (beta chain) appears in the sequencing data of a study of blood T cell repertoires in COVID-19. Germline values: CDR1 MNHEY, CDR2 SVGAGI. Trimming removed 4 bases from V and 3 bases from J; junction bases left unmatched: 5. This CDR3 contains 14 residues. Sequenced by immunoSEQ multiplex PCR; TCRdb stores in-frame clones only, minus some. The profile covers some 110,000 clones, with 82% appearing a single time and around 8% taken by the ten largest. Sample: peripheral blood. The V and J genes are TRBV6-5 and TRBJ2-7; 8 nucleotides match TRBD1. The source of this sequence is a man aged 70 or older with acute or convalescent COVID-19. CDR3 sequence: CASSSGQGIYEQYF. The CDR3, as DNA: TGTGCCAGCAGTTCCGGACAGGGAATCTACGAGCAGTACTTC.